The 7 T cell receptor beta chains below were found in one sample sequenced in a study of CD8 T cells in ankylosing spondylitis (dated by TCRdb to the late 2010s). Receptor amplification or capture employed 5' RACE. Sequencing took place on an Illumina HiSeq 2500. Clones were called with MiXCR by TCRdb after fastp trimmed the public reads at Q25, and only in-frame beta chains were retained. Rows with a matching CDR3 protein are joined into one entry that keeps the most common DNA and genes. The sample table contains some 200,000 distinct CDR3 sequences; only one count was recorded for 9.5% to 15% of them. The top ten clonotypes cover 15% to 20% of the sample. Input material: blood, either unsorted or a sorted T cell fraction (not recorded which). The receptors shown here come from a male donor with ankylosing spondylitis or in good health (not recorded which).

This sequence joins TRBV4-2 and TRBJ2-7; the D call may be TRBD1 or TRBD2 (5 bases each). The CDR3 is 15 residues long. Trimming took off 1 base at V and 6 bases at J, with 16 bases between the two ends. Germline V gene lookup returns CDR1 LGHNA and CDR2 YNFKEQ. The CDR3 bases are TGTGCCAGCAGCCAAGGCCCCACGGGAAGGGGCGAGCAGTACTTC. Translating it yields CASSQGPTGRGEQYF.

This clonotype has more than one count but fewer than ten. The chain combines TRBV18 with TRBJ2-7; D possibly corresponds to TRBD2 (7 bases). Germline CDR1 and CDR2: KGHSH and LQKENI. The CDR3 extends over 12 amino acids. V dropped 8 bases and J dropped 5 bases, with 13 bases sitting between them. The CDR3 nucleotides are TGTGCCAGCCGGGGGGCGATAGACGAGCAGTACTTC. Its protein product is CASRGAIDEQYF.

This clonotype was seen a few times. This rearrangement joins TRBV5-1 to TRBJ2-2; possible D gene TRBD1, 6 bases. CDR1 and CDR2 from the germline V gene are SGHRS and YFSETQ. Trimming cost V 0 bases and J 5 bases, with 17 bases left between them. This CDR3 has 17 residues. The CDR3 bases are TGCGCCAGCAGCTTGGAAGGCAGGGGCTATTTTACCGGGGAGCTGTTTTTT. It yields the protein CASSLEGRGYFTGELFF.

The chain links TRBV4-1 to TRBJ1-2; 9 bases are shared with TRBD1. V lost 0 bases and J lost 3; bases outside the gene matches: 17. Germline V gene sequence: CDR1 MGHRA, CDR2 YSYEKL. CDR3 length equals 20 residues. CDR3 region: CASSQEGGTGLGRWDYGYTF. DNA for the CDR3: TGCGCCAGCAGCCAAGAAGGGGGGACAGGGCTGGGTCGGTGGGACTATGGCTACACCTTC.

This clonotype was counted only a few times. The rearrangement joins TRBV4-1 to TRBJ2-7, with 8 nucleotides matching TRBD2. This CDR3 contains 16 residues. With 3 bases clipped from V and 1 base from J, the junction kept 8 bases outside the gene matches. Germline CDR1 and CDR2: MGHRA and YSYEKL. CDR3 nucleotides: TGCGCCAGCAGCCAGGTCCTAGCGGGCCTGTCCTACGAGCAGTACTTC. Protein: CASSQVLAGLSYEQYF.

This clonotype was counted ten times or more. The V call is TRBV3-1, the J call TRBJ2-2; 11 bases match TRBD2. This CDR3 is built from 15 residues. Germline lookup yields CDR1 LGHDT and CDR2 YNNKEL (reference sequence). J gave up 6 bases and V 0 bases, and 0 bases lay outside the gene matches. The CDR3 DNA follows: TGTGCCAGCAGCCAAGATAGCGGGGGGGCCGGGGAGCTGTTTTTT. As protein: CASSQDSGGAGELFF. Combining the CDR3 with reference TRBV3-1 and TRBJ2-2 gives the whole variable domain DTAVSQTPKYLVTQMGNDKSIKCEQNLGHDTMYWYKQDSKKFLKIMFSYNNKELIINETVPNRFSPKSPDKAHLNLHINSLELGDSAVYFCASSQDSGGAGELFFGEGSRLTVL.

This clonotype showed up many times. This CDR3 reads CASSQDFTDSNQPQHF. Here the CDR3 DNA reads TGCGCCAGCAGCCAAGATTTTACTGATAGCAATCAGCCCCAGCATTTT. The chain uses TRBV4-1 and TRBJ1-5; D remains unclear. Germline-derived CDR1 and CDR2 are MGHRA and YSYEKL. V shed 0 bases and J shed 0 bases, with 9 bases lying between them. This CDR3 is built from 16 residues.